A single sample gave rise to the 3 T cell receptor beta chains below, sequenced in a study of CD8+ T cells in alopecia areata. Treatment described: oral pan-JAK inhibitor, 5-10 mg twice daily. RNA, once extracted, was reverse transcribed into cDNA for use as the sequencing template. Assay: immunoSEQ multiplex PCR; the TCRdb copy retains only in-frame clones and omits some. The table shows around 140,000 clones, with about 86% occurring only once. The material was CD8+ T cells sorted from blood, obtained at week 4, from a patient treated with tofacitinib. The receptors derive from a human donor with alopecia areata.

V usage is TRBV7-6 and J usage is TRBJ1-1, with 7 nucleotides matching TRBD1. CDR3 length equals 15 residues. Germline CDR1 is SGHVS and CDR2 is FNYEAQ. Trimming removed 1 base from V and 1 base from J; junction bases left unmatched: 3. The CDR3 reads CASSLGEGANTEAFF. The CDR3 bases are TGTGCCAGCAGCTTAGGTGAGGGGGCGAACACTGAAGCTTTCTTT.

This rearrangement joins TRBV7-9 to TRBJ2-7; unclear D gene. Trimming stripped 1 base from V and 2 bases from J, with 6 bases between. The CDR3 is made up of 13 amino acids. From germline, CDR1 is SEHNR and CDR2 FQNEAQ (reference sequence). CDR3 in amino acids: CASSLEGTYEQYF. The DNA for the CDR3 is TGTGCCAGCAGCTTAGAAGGGACCTACGAGCAGTACTTC.

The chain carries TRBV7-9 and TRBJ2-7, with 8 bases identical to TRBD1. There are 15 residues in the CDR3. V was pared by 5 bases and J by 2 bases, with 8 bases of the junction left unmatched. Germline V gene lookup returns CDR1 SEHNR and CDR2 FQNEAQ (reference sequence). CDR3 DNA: TGTGCCAGCAGCCATACAGGGGGTATCACCTACGAGCAGTACTTC. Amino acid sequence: CASSHTGGITYEQYF.